This section outlines one T cell receptor beta chain sequence together with its context. Its antigen is undetermined. 60 Vbeta and 13 Jbeta primers were used in PCR. Sequencing used immunoSEQ multiplex PCR; TCRdb keeps in-frame clones, though not all of them. In all, the sample yields some 110,000 clones. These data come from a study of cytomegalovirus exposure and HLA in healthy donors. This CDR3 is built from 13 residues. With V trimmed by 9 bases and J by 1 base, 4 bases remained unmatched. CDR1 and CDR2 from the germline V gene are LNHDA and SQIVND (reference sequence). Study results and limitations: Donors were assumed by presence/absence analyses to have roughly uniform sequencing depth. The authors confirmed in vitro that a few CMV-associated chains were specific for CMV antigens. It was likely that a cluster of highly shared sequence variants was a sequencing artifact.

Sequencing was done on a sample of PBMCs. The sequence came from a man aged 18-30 years in good health and CMV-seronegative. The chain combines TRBV19 with TRBJ2-3; 7 nucleotides match TRBD2. The CDR3 DNA follows: TGTGCCAGCCGGGGAGGGGGCACAGATACGCAGTATTTT. As protein: CASRGGGTDTQYF.